What follows is one TCR beta chain and its context. With 10 bases removed from V and 3 bases from J, the gap between germline ends came to 16 bases. CDR1 and CDR2 (germline): LNHDA, SQIVND (reference sequence). The CDR3 contains 14 residues. The record originates from a study of control samples from healthy donors and cancer patients. Produced via immunoSEQ multiplex PCR; TCRdb's table is partial and in-frame only. In the table there are about 160,000 clones, around 90% of which are singletons. The sample comprised blood. The receptor's source is a man aged 25-45 years in good health. The V and J genes are TRBV19 and TRBJ1-5, with D possibly matching TRBD1 (5 bases). The CDR3 nucleotides read TGTGCCATCGGGAGGAAACAGGCCAATCAGCCCCAGCATTTT. Translating gives CAIGRKQANQPQHF.